The 8 T cell receptor beta chains listed next were all sequenced from one sample in a study of OX40 agonist ivuxolimab in advanced cancers. Library preparation was by the immunoSEQ multiplex PCR assay. TCRdb holds this immuneACCESS table with in-frame rearrangements only. Some clones are missing; in checked studies, unresolved V genes explain under half, and the rest has no known cause. The sample has tens of thousands of clones on record, 85% to 90% of them singletons. The ten largest clones add up to less than 2.5% of the sample. Source: CD4+ or CD8+ T cells sorted from blood, taken in a trial of the OX40 agonist ivuxolimab. The receptors shown here come from an adult with an advanced solid tumor such as melanoma, head and neck, liver or kidney cancer.

The rearrangement uses TRBV30 and TRBJ1-6; perhaps TRBD1 as D (5 bases). Germline V CDR1 and CDR2: GTSNPN, SVGIG (reference sequence). Trimming took off 0 bases at V and 8 bases at J, with 14 bases between the two ends. The CDR3 runs to 15 residues. CDR3 nucleotides: TGTGCCTGGAGTGTACCTGACAGAGTCTATTCACCCCTCCACTTT. Amino acid sequence: CAWSVPDRVYSPLHF.

The rearrangement joins TRBV5-1 to TRBJ1-6; 8 bases are a match to TRBD1. The CDR3 spans 15 residues. V lost 3 bases to trimming and J lost 5 bases; unmatched junction nucleotides: 4. The germline V gene has CDR1 SGHRS and CDR2 YFSETQ. Here the CDR3 reads CASSSKGQDNSPLHF. CDR3 nucleotide sequence: TGCGCCAGCAGCTCGAAGGGACAGGATAATTCACCCCTCCACTTT.

V is TRBV19 and J is TRBJ1-5; possibly TRBD1 for D (5 bases). The germline V and J ends were trimmed by 0 bases and 2 bases, with 11 bases remaining between them. The CDR3 runs 16 residues. Germline CDR1 reads LNHDA; CDR2 reads SQIVND (reference sequence). CDR3 coding DNA: TGTGCCAGTAGTATAGACCGGGACGGACGCAATCAGCCCCAGCATTTT. Its translation: CASSIDRDGRNQPQHF. Using reference TRBV19 and TRBJ1-5 for the parts outside the CDR3, the full variable domain is DGGITQSPKYLFRKEGQNVTLSCEQNLNHDAMYWYRQDPGQGLRLIYYSQIVNDFQKGDIAEGYSVSREKKESFPLTVTSAQKNPTAFYLCASSIDRDGRNQPQHFGDGTRLSIL.

V usage is TRBV30 and J usage is TRBJ2-1, with 11 bases identical to TRBD2. This CDR3 contains 13 residues. Losses at the gene ends were 3 bases for V and 8 bases for J; bases not matched to a gene: 3. In germline, CDR1 is GTSNPN, CDR2 SVGIG (reference sequence). In DNA form, the CDR3 reads TGTGCCTGGAGACTAGCGGGAGTCGATGAGCAGTTCTTC. This gives the protein CAWRLAGVDEQFF.

The chain recombines TRBV9 with TRBJ2-5; 9 bases line up with TRBD2. Trimming removed 3 bases from V and 2 bases from J; junction bases left unmatched: 5. Germline V gene data show CDR1 as SGDLS and CDR2 as YYNGEE. The length of the CDR3 is 15 residues. CDR3 region: CASSGIAGAQETQYF. The CDR3 nucleotides are TGTGCCAGCAGCGGGATAGCGGGGGCGCAAGAGACCCAGTACTTC.

Here the CDR3 DNA reads TGTGCCAGCAGCCCCAAAGCGGGGGGGACAACAGATACGCAGTATTTT. Translated: CASSPKAGGTTDTQYF. This rearrangement joins TRBV4-2 to TRBJ2-3; TRBD2 matches at 10 bases. The J segment lost 3 bases and the V segment lost 4 bases, leaving 7 bases of the junction unmatched. Germline V gives CDR1 LGHNA, CDR2 YNFKEQ. The CDR3 sequence is 16 residues long.

The chain uses TRBV7-3 and TRBJ2-3; D unclear. Trimming shortened V by 6 bases and J by 2 bases, and 9 bases separated the two germline ends. The CDR3 spans 13 residues. Germline loops: CDR1 SGHTA, CDR2 FQGTGA. In DNA, the CDR3 is TGTGCCAGCAGTACTTACAACACAGATACGCAGTATTTT. Amino acids: CASSTYNTDTQYF.

The CDR3 reads CASSPSRDRVNYGYTF. The CDR3 DNA reads TGTGCCAGCAGCCCAAGCCGGGACAGGGTTAACTATGGCTACACCTTC. The chain recombines TRBV11-2 with TRBJ1-2; the match to TRBD1 covers 9 bases. From germline, CDR1 is SGHAT and CDR2 FQNNGV. The CDR3 loop spans 16 amino acids. J gave up 1 base and V 5 bases, and 8 bases lay outside the gene matches.